The 21 T cell receptor beta chains in this list originate from one sample, sequenced in a study of T-cell memory formation after mild COVID-19. MiXCR was run by TCRdb on the 5' RACE reads, yielding one entry per CDR3 protein. The table lists 120,000 or so distinct CDR3 sequences, more than 15% of them singletons. The material sequenced was PBMCs or a T cell subset sorted from them (not recorded which). These receptors were collected from a man younger than 35 who had mild COVID-19 (a few samples of this study predate the infection). Cell type and time point are not known.

Only a few counts were recorded for this clonotype. V and J are TRBV7-2 and TRBJ1-1, with a tentative D call TRBD1 (5 bases). The CDR3 totals 14 residues. The germline V gene encodes CDR1 SGHTA and CDR2 FQGNSA. V lost 4 bases, J lost 0 bases, and 9 bases lay in between. CDR3 coding DNA: TGTGCCAGCAGCTCGGGACGGATGAACACTGAAGCTTTCTTT. Translated: CASSSGRMNTEAFF.

V usage is TRBV6-5 and J usage is TRBJ2-2; perhaps TRBD1 as D (9 bases). The germline V gene encodes CDR1 MNHEY and CDR2 SVGAGI. The CDR3 totals 18 residues. The V end was cut by 3 bases, the J end by 5 bases, with 22 bases between. The CDR3: CASSYTGGTGRKTGELFF. CDR3 nucleotide sequence: TGTGCCAGCAGTTATACGGGGGGGACAGGGCGAAAGACCGGGGAGCTGTTTTTT.

This clonotype occurred a few times. V gene TRBV6-2 or TRBV6-3 combines with J gene TRBJ2-7; no firm D call. V lost 6 bases, J lost 4 bases, and 10 bases lay in between. The CDR3 has 12 residues. Germline V gene data show CDR1 as MNHEY and CDR2 as SVGEGT. The CDR3 here is CASSFALYEQYV. The CDR3 bases are TGTGCCAGCAGCTTCGCCCTTTACGAGCAGTACGTC.

The chain uses TRBV4-1 and TRBJ1-1; a weak D match, TRBD1 (5 bases). The germline V gene has CDR1 MGHRA and CDR2 YSYEKL. Trimming removed 1 base at V and 0 bases at J, with 12 bases between. The CDR3 sequence is 16 residues long. This chain's CDR3 is CASSQGVGRVNTEAFF. The CDR3 nucleotides are TGCGCCAGCAGCCAAGGTGTCGGCAGGGTGAACACTGAAGCTTTCTTT.

In this sample, this clonotype turned up a few times. This sequence joins TRBV5-1 and TRBJ1-3, with D hard to call. This CDR3 is 15 amino acids long. Germline V lookup: CDR1 SGHRS, CDR2 YFSETQ. Trimming shortened V by 1 base and J by 3 bases, and 11 bases separated the two germline ends. The CDR3 nucleotides read TGCGCCAGCAGCTTGAGCGGGAACAATGGAAACACCATATATTTT. Amino acid sequence: CASSLSGNNGNTIYF. Variable domain in full (rest from reference TRBV5-1 and TRBJ1-3): KAGVTQTPRYLIKTRGQQVTLSCSPISGHRSVSWYQQTPGQGLQFLFEYFSETQRNKGNFPGRFSGRQFSNSRSEMNVSTLELGDSALYLCASSLSGNNGNTIYFGEGSWLTVV.

Only one count was recorded for this clonotype. V and J are TRBV7-9 and TRBJ2-5, with D perhaps matching TRBD2 (6 bases). CDR3 length: 15 amino acids. CDR1 and CDR2 (germline): SEHNR, FQNEAQ (reference sequence). Trimming removed 4 bases from V and 5 bases from J, with 17 bases in between. CDR3: CASSWASGSGETQYF. The CDR3 DNA reads as TGTGCCAGCAGCTGGGCAAGCGGGTCGGGGGAGACCCAGTACTTC.

This chain connects TRBV10-3 to TRBJ2-1, with TRBD1 matching 9 bases. The CDR3 consists of 16 residues. With 2 bases clipped from V and 5 bases from J, the junction kept 7 bases outside the gene matches. Per the germline V gene, CDR1 is ENHRY and CDR2 is SYGVKD. DNA of the CDR3: TGTGCCATCAGTGAGGGGGACAGGGTCGCCAACAATGAGCAGTTCTTC. Translation gives CAISEGDRVANNEQFF.

This clonotype was detected only a few times. The genes are TRBV28 and TRBJ2-1; D gene uncertain. The CDR3 spans 15 residues. Germline CDR1 reads MDHEN; CDR2 reads SYDVKM. V gave up 8 bases and J gave up 8 bases, with 22 bases separating them. CDR3 amino acids: CASYHGVAGQDEQFF. The CDR3 DNA reads as TGTGCCAGCTACCATGGGGTGGCAGGCCAGGATGAGCAGTTCTTC.

V usage is TRBV7-9 and J usage is TRBJ1-1; no definite D call. The CDR3 consists of 12 residues. From germline, CDR1 is SEHNR and CDR2 FQNEAQ (reference sequence). V was cut by 5 bases and J by 6 bases, with 10 bases left in between. CDR3 DNA sequence: TGTGCCAGCAGCAACGGCTGGGCTGAAGCTTTCTTT. This gives the protein CASSNGWAEAFF. The full variable domain, rest sourced from reference TRBV7-9 and TRBJ1-1, is DTGVSQNPRHKITKRGQNVTFRCDPISEHNRLYWYRQTLGQGPEFLTYFQNEAQLEKSRLLSDRFSAERPKGSFSTLEIQRTEQGDSAMYLCASSNGWAEAFFGQGTRLTVV.

The DNA for the CDR3 is TGTGCCAGCAGTTTGGGGGGCGCTCTAGAAAAACTGTTTTTT. It specifies CASSLGGALEKLFF. The rearrangement joins TRBV12-3 or TRBV12-4 to TRBJ1-4; D possibly corresponds to TRBD1 (6 bases). Trimming took off 3 bases at V and 8 bases at J, with 13 bases between the two ends. The CDR3 loop spans 14 amino acids.

This clonotype was seen a few times. The chain recombines TRBV12-3 or TRBV12-4 with TRBJ2-1; D may be TRBD2 (6 bases). The CDR3 contains 14 residues. The germline V and J ends were trimmed by 6 bases and 5 bases, with 14 bases remaining between them. The CDR3 DNA follows: TGTGCCAGCAGAGCCGGGACTTCCGACAATGAGCAGTTCTTC. It codes for CASRAGTSDNEQFF.

The chain employs TRBV6-5 and TRBJ1-2; a possible D gene is TRBD1 (6 bases). This CDR3 comprises 13 residues. The germline V gene has CDR1 MNHEY and CDR2 SVGAGI. The V and J ends lost 2 bases and 8 bases respectively, with 12 bases between them. The CDR3 bases are TGTGCCAGCAGTTACCGGGGGGCGAGCGGCTACACCTTC. Translating it yields CASSYRGASGYTF.

The chain combines TRBV20-1 with TRBJ2-5; a possible D gene is TRBD2 (6 bases). The CDR3 length is 15 residues. Per the germline V gene, CDR1 is DFQATT and CDR2 is SNEGSKA (reference sequence). Trimming shortened V by 1 base and J by 3 bases, and 15 bases separated the two germline ends. The CDR3 nucleotides are TGCAGTGCTAGAGCTGGGGGGTCCAAGAAAGAGACCCAGTACTTC. Translation: CSARAGGSKKETQYF.

This clonotype was detected only a few times. The chain has TRBV3-1 and TRBJ2-1; D is ambiguous. This CDR3 comprises 13 residues. Per germline, CDR1 LGHDT and CDR2 YNNKEL (reference sequence). Trimming took 7 bases from V and 8 from J, leaving 15 bases between them. As DNA, the CDR3 is TGTGCCAGCAAGTTCCAGGCAGCACATGAGCAGTTCTTC. It specifies CASKFQAAHEQFF.

The chain recombines TRBV9 with TRBJ2-2; D is ambiguous. Per the germline V gene, CDR1 is SGDLS and CDR2 is YYNGEE. The germline V and J ends were trimmed by 4 bases and 6 bases, with 7 bases remaining between them. The CDR3 covers 12 residues. CDR3 DNA: TGTGCCAGCAGCCCCCTTTCCGGGGAGCTGTTTTTT. It codes for CASSPLSGELFF.

This clonotype showed up just a few times. The rearrangement uses TRBV5-1 and TRBJ2-1, with TRBD1 matching over 7 bases. Trimming took 3 bases from V and 0 from J; bases not matched to a gene: 6. Germline CDR1 is SGHRS and CDR2 is YFSETQ. The CDR3 consists of 16 residues. The CDR3 nucleotides are TGCGCCAGCAGCTCGAGGGGGCAGAGCTCCTACAATGAGCAGTTCTTC. Its translation is CASSSRGQSSYNEQFF.

The rearrangement joins TRBV7-9 to TRBJ1-1; 8 positions agree with TRBD1. This CDR3 contains 16 residues. The germline gives CDR1 SEHNR, CDR2 FQNEAQ (reference sequence). Germline trimming cut 5 bases from V and 4 bases from J; bases unmatched to any gene: 12. The CDR3: CASSVRQGPSFTEAFF. The DNA of the CDR3 is TGTGCCAGCAGCGTAAGACAGGGGCCTAGTTTCACTGAAGCTTTCTTT.

The chain joins TRBV5-1 to TRBJ1-6; 7 bases line up with TRBD1. Germline V gene data show CDR1 as SGHRS and CDR2 as YFSETQ. The CDR3 runs 15 residues. Losses at the gene ends were 6 bases for V and 7 bases for J; bases not matched to a gene: 10. CDR3 in DNA: TGCGCCAGCAACCCCACCGGGACAGACAATTCACCCCTCCACTTT. Translated, it gives CASNPTGTDNSPLHF.

This clonotype appeared a few times. CDR3 bases: TGTGCCAGCAGCTTAGGATTTCAGGGACAGGGTGAGCAGTTCTTC. It encodes CASSLGFQGQGEQFF. The chain uses TRBV7-2 and TRBJ2-1, with 9 bases aligning to TRBD1. With V trimmed by 1 base and J by 9 bases, 7 bases remained unmatched. The germline gives CDR1 SGHTA, CDR2 FQGNSA. The CDR3 is 15 amino acids.

This clonotype was counted only a few times. The chain is built from TRBV29-1 and TRBJ2-5, with D possibly TRBD2 on 6 matching bases. This CDR3 is 12 amino acids long. V was shortened by 3 bases and J by 2 bases, with 7 bases between the two germline ends. CDR1 and CDR2 from the germline V gene are SQVTM and ANQGSEA. The CDR3 DNA reads as TGCAGCGTTGACGGGAGTCAAGAGACCCAGTACTTC. Translated: CSVDGSQETQYF.

This clonotype was detected a few times. The rearrangement uses TRBV4-3 and TRBJ1-1; D remains unclear. CDR3 length equals 14 residues. Germline CDR1 LGHNA, CDR2 YSLEER. Trimming stripped 0 bases from V and 10 bases from J, with 15 bases between. The CDR3 DNA reads TGCGCCAGCAGCCAAGAAAAAGGGTTACTAGGAGCTTTCTTT. Its protein product is CASSQEKGLLGAFF.